This T cell receptor (beta chain) was captured in a study of siplizumab effects on memory and regulatory T cells. Study-level points and caveats: Proliferating siplizumab-culture Tregs lacked confirmation of suppressive function. The authors mapped only a minor fraction of alloreactive clones to unstimulated subsets. Contribution to the alloresponse seemed major for naive T cells, which also seemed more diverse than memory cells. Of the proliferating CD4+ or CD8+ clones, roughly 80-96% lacked a naive or memory phenotype that could be assigned.

For this clone: Its antigen is not known.

The repertoire was sequenced with immunoSEQ multiplex PCR; TCRdb's copy has only in-frame clones and lacks some. Of 100,000 or so clones listed, about 91% are singletons. Germline V gene data show CDR1 as SEHNR and CDR2 as FQNEAQ (reference sequence). V lost 4 bases, J lost 3 bases, and 11 bases lay in between. The CDR3 totals 14 residues. The receptor's source is a human donor in good health. Some clones in this sample may be carry-over from other donors' samples. Material: CD4+ T cells sorted from blood. V usage is TRBV7-9 and J usage is TRBJ2-3, with D uncertain. CDR3 sequence: CASSYGPRTDTQYF. In DNA form, the CDR3 reads TGTGCCAGCAGCTACGGTCCACGGACAGATACGCAGTATTTT.